The T cell receptor beta chain under discussion was sequenced for a study of T cells after posttransplantation cyclophosphamide. This clone was observed many times. Its specificity is not known. This related bone marrow graft donor gave peripheral blood on the day of marrow donation. The method was immunoSEQ multiplex PCR; TCRdb's version includes in-frame clones alone and lacks a portion of them. The record shows 20,000 to 30,000 clones for this sample, with no singletons present. CDR3 length: 18 amino acids. Trimming at V came to 4 bases and at J to 9 bases, leaving 19 bases not matched to a gene. Germline V gene lookup returns CDR1 LNHDA and CDR2 SQIVND (reference sequence). General study points: Donor-recipient repertoire similarity was low at 1-2 months, rising over year one. Tissue-infiltrating T cells from skin or gut overlapped little with blood T cells. TRB clonality was highly associated with recipient CMV seropositivity and reactivation.

The sequencing input was PBMCs. The source of this sequence is a man in his fifties or sixties in good health, CMV-negative, and a related stem cell transplant donor. The genes are TRBV19 and TRBJ1-5; 9 bases match TRBD1. This chain's CDR3 is CASSTTPPGQGQIGPQHF. The CDR3 bases are TGTGCCAGTAGTACAACCCCCCCGGGACAGGGCCAAATTGGGCCCCAGCATTTT.